The sequence of this T cell receptor (beta chain) was determined in a study of T-cell memory formation after mild COVID-19. For the study at large: Clusters were largely donor specific.

This clonotype appeared once. The antigen is undetermined. Broader study findings: In pre-infection memory, a portion of responding clones appeared, which suggested that cross-reactive memory joined. Among CD4+ contracting clones, most were CM and EM, and CD8+ ones EMRA.

Constant-segment-primed 5'RACE gave TCR alpha and TCR beta cDNA libraries with sample barcodes and UMIs. TCRdb fed the 5' RACE reads into MiXCR, producing one record per CDR3 protein. The sample contains around 210,000 distinct CDR3 sequences, about 9.2% of which appear only once. Sequenced material: PBMCs or a T cell subset sorted from them (not recorded which). The source of this sequence is a man aged 18 to 30 who had mild COVID-19 (a few samples of this study predate the infection). Cell type and time point are not known.

The CDR3 nucleotides read TGTGCCACCAGTGCTGGGGGATCCAACACCGGGGAGCTGTTTTTT. Its translation: CATSAGGSNTGELFF. The V gene is TRBV24-1, the J gene TRBJ2-2; D may match TRBD1 or TRBD2 (5 bases each). V gave up 5 bases and J gave up 2 bases, with 11 bases separating them. The germline V gene encodes CDR1 KGHDR and CDR2 SFDVKD. This CDR3 has 15 amino acids.